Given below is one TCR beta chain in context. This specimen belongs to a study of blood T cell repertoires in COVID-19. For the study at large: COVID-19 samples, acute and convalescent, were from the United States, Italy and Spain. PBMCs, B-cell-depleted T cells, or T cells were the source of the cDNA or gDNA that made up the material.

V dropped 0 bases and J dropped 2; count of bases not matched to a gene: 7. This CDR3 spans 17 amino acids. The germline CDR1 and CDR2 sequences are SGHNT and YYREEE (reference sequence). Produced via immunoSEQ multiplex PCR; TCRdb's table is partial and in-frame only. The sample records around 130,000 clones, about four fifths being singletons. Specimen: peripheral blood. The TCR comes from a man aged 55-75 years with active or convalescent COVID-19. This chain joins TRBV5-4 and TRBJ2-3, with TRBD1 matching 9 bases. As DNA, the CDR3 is TGTGCCAGCAGCTTGGGCGCCGGGACAGGGTTCACAGATACGCAGTATTTT. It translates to CASSLGAGTGFTDTQYF.